This is a list of T cell receptor beta chains from one sample in a study of patients and donors after allogeneic stem cell transplantation. TCRdb itself ran the RT-PCR reads through MiXCR, one entry per CDR3 protein. The sample carries approximately 220,000 distinct CDR3 sequences, less than 50% recorded once. The source material was blood, either unsorted or a sorted T cell fraction (not recorded which). These TCRs come from a human donor who was either an allogeneic HSCT recipient or a stem cell or donor lymphocyte infusion donor (not recorded which). It is not recorded whose cells these are; they may come from a transplant donor. CDR3s include the opening cysteine and the closing phenylalanine or tryptophan. D genes are given only for firm matches. Only part of the rows carry a size: once, few, many, or a class if the clone is expanded.

v_call: TRBV27
d_call: NA
j_call: TRBJ2-3
clone_size: NA
cdr3_nt: TGTGCCAGCAGTTTGGTAGGCTCAGAAGATACGCAGTATTTT
cdr3_aa: CASSLVGSEDTQYF

v_call: TRBV28
d_call: NA
j_call: TRBJ1-2
clone_size: NA
cdr3_nt: TGTGCCAGCAGTTTGATTTCGGGCGCCGAGGCCGGCTACACCTTC
cdr3_aa: CASSLISGAEAGYTF

v_call: TRBV12-3/TRBV12-4
d_call: TRBD2
j_call: TRBJ2-5
clone_size: few
cdr3_nt: TGTGCCAGCACCCTAGGTGGGTCTAGCGGCAAAGAGACCCAGTACTTC
cdr3_aa: CASTLGGSSGKETQYF

v_call: TRBV20-1
d_call: NA
j_call: TRBJ2-1
clone_size: NA
cdr3_nt: TGCAGTGCTACCCAGGGCCCCGGATCGTTCTTC
cdr3_aa: CSATQGPGSFF

v_call: TRBV9
d_call: NA
j_call: TRBJ1-1
clone_size: many
cdr3_nt: TGTGCCAGCAGCGTAGGCAGCAACACTGAAGCTTTCTTT
cdr3_aa: CASSVGSNTEAFF

v_call: TRBV4-1
d_call: TRBD1
j_call: TRBJ1-1
clone_size: NA
cdr3_nt: TGCGCCAGCAGCCAAGATTTCCGGGACAGGGGCAGAGGGACTGAAGCTTTCTTT
cdr3_aa: CASSQDFRDRGRGTEAFF

v_call: TRBV29-1
d_call: NA
j_call: TRBJ1-4
clone_size: many
cdr3_nt: TGCAGCGTTGGGGATGGAGGACGGGAAAAACTGTTTTTT
cdr3_aa: CSVGDGGREKLFF

v_call: TRBV29-1
d_call: NA
j_call: TRBJ1-1
clone_size: NA
cdr3_nt: TGCAGCGTTAGGAGGGGGGCCAGCATGAACACTGAAGCTTTCTTT
cdr3_aa: CSVRRGASMNTEAFF

v_call: TRBV4-3
d_call: NA
j_call: TRBJ1-1
clone_size: once
cdr3_nt: TGCGCCAGCAGCCATACAGGGAAGGGTGTCACTGAAGCTTTCTTT
cdr3_aa: CASSHTGKGVTEAFF

v_call: TRBV5-1
d_call: NA
j_call: TRBJ1-2
clone_size: NA
cdr3_nt: TGCGCCAGCAGCAGTTTGGACACCCACAACTATGGCTACACCTTC
cdr3_aa: CASSSLDTHNYGYTF

v_call: TRBV6-2/TRBV6-3
d_call: NA
j_call: TRBJ1-1
clone_size: NA
cdr3_nt: TGTGCCAGCAGTAGCACCCCTGACAGGTGGTCTGAAGCTTTCTTT
cdr3_aa: CASSSTPDRWSEAFF

v_call: TRBV7-6
d_call: NA
j_call: TRBJ1-2
clone_size: NA
cdr3_nt: TGTGCCAGCAGACCCCAGGGGAGCCATGGCTACACCTTC
cdr3_aa: CASRPQGSHGYTF

v_call: TRBV3-1
d_call: TRBD1
j_call: TRBJ1-1
clone_size: NA
cdr3_nt: TGTGCCAGCAGCAAAACAGGGGGCGAGAACACTGAAGCTTTCTTT
cdr3_aa: CASSKTGGENTEAFF

v_call: TRBV7-9
d_call: NA
j_call: TRBJ1-2
clone_size: NA
cdr3_nt: TGTGCCAGCAGCTTAGCAGGCTACACCTTC
cdr3_aa: CASSLAGYTF

v_call: TRBV7-3
d_call: TRBD1
j_call: TRBJ1-1
clone_size: few
cdr3_nt: TGTGCCAGCAGCCGAAGACAGGGCACTGAAGCTTTCTTT
cdr3_aa: CASSRRQGTEAFF

v_call: TRBV10-3
d_call: NA
j_call: TRBJ1-2
clone_size: NA
cdr3_nt: TGTGCCATCAGTGAGGATCGGGGCTATGGCTACACCTTC
cdr3_aa: CAISEDRGYGYTF

v_call: TRBV5-1
d_call: NA
j_call: TRBJ1-3
clone_size: NA
cdr3_nt: TGCGCCAGCAGCTTAAGACAGAGCTCTGGAAACACCATATATTTT
cdr3_aa: CASSLRQSSGNTIYF

v_call: TRBV29-1
d_call: TRBD1
j_call: TRBJ1-2
clone_size: few
cdr3_nt: TGCAGCGCTCAGGGGGAGGGTCGAGGCTATGGCTACACCTTC
cdr3_aa: CSAQGEGRGYGYTF

v_call: TRBV20-1
d_call: TRBD1
j_call: TRBJ1-6
clone_size: few
cdr3_nt: TGCAGTGCGCCGGGACAGCAAAATTCACCCCTCCACTTT
cdr3_aa: CSAPGQQNSPLHF

v_call: TRBV4-1
d_call: TRBD1
j_call: TRBJ1-5
clone_size: NA
cdr3_nt: TGCGCCAGCAGCCAAGTTTACAGGGGGCGAAGGGATGGTAGCAATCAGCCCCAGCATTTT
cdr3_aa: CASSQVYRGRRDGSNQPQHF

v_call: TRBV20-1
d_call: TRBD1
j_call: TRBJ2-3
clone_size: few
cdr3_nt: TGCAGTGCTAGTCCGGGACAGGCCCGGTATTTT
cdr3_aa: CSASPGQARYF

v_call: TRBV4-2
d_call: TRBD2
j_call: TRBJ2-2
clone_size: once
cdr3_nt: TGTGCCAGCAGCCTAGGACTAGCGGGGGGCCGAACGACCGGGGAGCTGTTTTTT
cdr3_aa: CASSLGLAGGRTTGELFF

v_call: TRBV10-3
d_call: TRBD1
j_call: TRBJ1-2
clone_size: NA
cdr3_nt: TGTGCCATCACAGACAGAGCAGGGGGCAGTGGCTACACCTTC
cdr3_aa: CAITDRAGGSGYTF

v_call: TRBV30
d_call: NA
j_call: TRBJ1-3
clone_size: few
cdr3_nt: TGTGCCTGGAGTGTGAGACGGCCCTTCTCTGGAAACACCATATATTTT
cdr3_aa: CAWSVRRPFSGNTIYF

v_call: TRBV5-4
d_call: NA
j_call: TRBJ2-3
clone_size: NA
cdr3_nt: TGTGCCAGCAGCAGTACCGGGACCCTCACAGATACGCAGTATTTT
cdr3_aa: CASSSTGTLTDTQYF

v_call: TRBV4-1
d_call: NA
j_call: TRBJ1-2
clone_size: NA
cdr3_nt: TGCGCCAGCAGCCTCCCCCGGAGGGACGATGGCTACACCTTC
cdr3_aa: CASSLPRRDDGYTF

v_call: TRBV3-1
d_call: TRBD1
j_call: TRBJ2-7
clone_size: NA
cdr3_nt: TGTGCCAGCAGCCACTTTACAGGGACAGGGATCCCTAAGCAGTACTTC
cdr3_aa: CASSHFTGTGIPKQYF

v_call: TRBV4-1
d_call: NA
j_call: TRBJ1-1
clone_size: NA
cdr3_nt: TGCGCCAGCAGCCAAGATTTGCCAGAGAACACTGAAGCTTTCTTT
cdr3_aa: CASSQDLPENTEAFF

v_call: TRBV6-2/TRBV6-3
d_call: NA
j_call: TRBJ1-1
clone_size: NA
cdr3_nt: TGTGCCAGCAGTTACCCACCCACTGAAGCTTTCTTT
cdr3_aa: CASSYPPTEAFF

v_call: TRBV20-1
d_call: NA
j_call: TRBJ2-7
clone_size: NA
cdr3_nt: TGCAGTGCCCTCGGGCCTAGCATCGAGCAGTACTTC
cdr3_aa: CSALGPSIEQYF

v_call: TRBV3-1
d_call: NA
j_call: TRBJ2-7
clone_size: NA
cdr3_nt: TGTGCCAGCAGCCAAGCCCCTTTAGCCAGCTCCTACGAGCAGTACTTC
cdr3_aa: CASSQAPLASSYEQYF

v_call: TRBV18
d_call: NA
j_call: TRBJ1-3
clone_size: few
cdr3_nt: TGTGCCAGCTCACCGGCCGTTCCCTCTGGAAACACCATATATTTT
cdr3_aa: CASSPAVPSGNTIYF

v_call: TRBV12-3/TRBV12-4
d_call: NA
j_call: TRBJ2-4
clone_size: NA
cdr3_nt: TGTGCCAGCAGCCACGACAGACTATTAGCCAAAAACATTCAGTACTTC
cdr3_aa: CASSHDRLLAKNIQYF

v_call: TRBV20-1
d_call: TRBD1
j_call: TRBJ1-5
clone_size: NA
cdr3_nt: TGCAGTGCTCCTAGACAGGGGGACAATCAGCCCCAGCATTTT
cdr3_aa: CSAPRQGDNQPQHF

v_call: TRBV5-1
d_call: TRBD2
j_call: TRBJ2-7
clone_size: NA
cdr3_nt: TGCGCCAGCAGCAAGTTTGAGCGGGGGGCCAGCTCGCAGTACTTC
cdr3_aa: CASSKFERGASSQYF

v_call: TRBV12-3/TRBV12-4
d_call: NA
j_call: TRBJ1-5
clone_size: few
cdr3_nt: TGTGCCAGCAGTTTAGAAAGGGTAGATCAGCCCCAGCATTTT
cdr3_aa: CASSLERVDQPQHF

v_call: TRBV12-3/TRBV12-4
d_call: NA
j_call: TRBJ1-5
clone_size: few
cdr3_nt: TGTGCCAGCAGCCCTTCGGATCAGCCCCAGCATTTT
cdr3_aa: CASSPSDQPQHF

v_call: TRBV2
d_call: NA
j_call: TRBJ2-7
clone_size: NA
cdr3_nt: TGTGCCAGCGGTGCGGGGTGGGACGAGCAGTACTTC
cdr3_aa: CASGAGWDEQYF

v_call: TRBV5-1
d_call: NA
j_call: TRBJ1-1
clone_size: NA
cdr3_nt: TGCGCCAGCAGCCCAATGAATGTTAAGGGGACTGAAGCTTTCTTT
cdr3_aa: CASSPMNVKGTEAFF

v_call: TRBV12-3/TRBV12-4
d_call: NA
j_call: TRBJ1-2
clone_size: NA
cdr3_nt: TGTGCCAGCAGTTTAAATCGACAACTCTATGGCTACACCTTC
cdr3_aa: CASSLNRQLYGYTF

v_call: TRBV2
d_call: TRBD1
j_call: TRBJ1-2
clone_size: once
cdr3_nt: TGTGCCAGCGGTAGGGACAGGGGAGACTATGGCTACACCTTC
cdr3_aa: CASGRDRGDYGYTF

v_call: TRBV11-3
d_call: NA
j_call: TRBJ2-1
clone_size: NA
cdr3_nt: TGTGCCAGCAGCTTAGACTCGGGTGGTGAGCAGTTCTTC
cdr3_aa: CASSLDSGGEQFF

v_call: TRBV6-2/TRBV6-3
d_call: NA
j_call: TRBJ2-5
clone_size: NA
cdr3_nt: TGTGCCAGCACCGTACCTCCTTGGGGGACCCAGTACTTC
cdr3_aa: CASTVPPWGTQYF

v_call: TRBV12-3/TRBV12-4
d_call: TRBD1
j_call: TRBJ1-5
clone_size: NA
cdr3_nt: TGTGCCAGCTCTCGGACAGGGGGCGGTCAGCCCCAGCATTTT
cdr3_aa: CASSRTGGGQPQHF

v_call: TRBV5-1
d_call: NA
j_call: TRBJ2-3
clone_size: few
cdr3_nt: TGCGCCAGCAGCTTCGAGGGGCACACAGATACGCAGTATTTT
cdr3_aa: CASSFEGHTDTQYF

v_call: TRBV24-1
d_call: NA
j_call: TRBJ2-5
clone_size: NA
cdr3_nt: TGTGCCACCAGTGTAGGACAGAAAGAGACCCAGTACTTC
cdr3_aa: CATSVGQKETQYF

v_call: TRBV27
d_call: NA
j_call: TRBJ1-4
clone_size: NA
cdr3_nt: TGTGCCAGCAGCCCGATTGGGAGGAGGGAAAAACTGTTTTTT
cdr3_aa: CASSPIGRREKLFF

v_call: TRBV28
d_call: NA
j_call: TRBJ1-5
clone_size: NA
cdr3_nt: TGTGCCAGCAGTTTCCAACGTAATCAGCCCCAGCATTTT
cdr3_aa: CASSFQRNQPQHF

v_call: TRBV5-1
d_call: TRBD1
j_call: TRBJ1-4
clone_size: few
cdr3_nt: TGCGCCAGCAGTCTGGGGGACAGTAATGAAAAACTGTTTTTT
cdr3_aa: CASSLGDSNEKLFF

v_call: TRBV14
d_call: TRBD1
j_call: TRBJ1-1
clone_size: NA
cdr3_nt: TGTGCCAGCAGCCACTTAGGACAGGGGGGCACTGAAGCTTTCTTT
cdr3_aa: CASSHLGQGGTEAFF